This passage covers 29 T cell receptor beta chains from one sample sequenced in a study of T-cell reconstitution after alpha-beta-depleted transplantation in children. This sample's TCRbeta library carried unique molecular identifier barcodes. One entry per CDR3 protein, called by TCRdb with MiXCR from the PCR reads. The top ten hold 11% to 15% of the sample, which has 500,000 to 650,000 distinct CDR3 sequences, roughly 10% seen once. The source material was PBMCs, mostly from graft donor cells, sampled 180 days after TCRalphabeta/CD19-depleted stem cell transplant. All receptors derive from a female patient aged 2-15 years who had a stem cell transplant for aplastic anemia, so the T cells may come from the graft donor.

V is TRBV20-1 and J is TRBJ2-7; 7 bases agree with TRBD2. Losses at the gene ends were 5 bases for V and 0 bases for J; bases not matched to a gene: 7. CDR1 is DFQATT, CDR2 SNEGSKA, per germline (reference sequence). This CDR3 region has 14 residues. DNA for the CDR3: TGCAGTGCTGTCGAGCGGGACCTCTCCTACGAGCAGTACTTC. Residues: CSAVERDLSYEQYF.

This clonotype was detected a few times. The genes are TRBV10-3 and TRBJ2-7, with D possibly being TRBD1 (6 bases). Germline CDR1 and CDR2: ENHRY and SYGVKD. This CDR3 comprises 14 residues. Trimming pared 5 bases from V and 3 bases from J, leaving 14 bases between. The CDR3 DNA sequence: TGTGCCATCAGTCCAGACTGGGGGCGCTACGAGCAGTACGTC. This sequence encodes CAISPDWGRYEQYV.

The V call is TRBV5-1, the J call TRBJ1-1, with D hard to call. Looked up from germline, CDR1 is SGHRS and CDR2 is YFSETQ. The CDR3 runs 17 residues. Trimming removed 0 bases from V and 0 bases from J, with 15 bases in between. CDR3 nucleotide sequence: TGCGCCAGCAGCTTGGAACCTAGTAGGGAGGTGAACACTGAAGCTTTCTTT. As protein: CASSLEPSREVNTEAFF.

This clonotype was picked up a small number of times. The rearrangement links TRBV11-2 to TRBJ2-1; D is ambiguous. V dropped 0 bases and J dropped 7 bases, with 7 bases sitting between them. This CDR3 is built from 13 residues. The V gene's germline CDR1 is SGHAT and CDR2 FQNNGV. CDR3 residues: CASSLETRNEQFF. For the CDR3, the DNA is TGTGCCAGCAGCTTAGAGACAAGGAATGAGCAGTTCTTC.

The table lists this clonotype with a few counts. V usage is TRBV5-1 and J usage is TRBJ2-3; D not resolved. Trimming removed 2 bases at V and 6 bases at J, with 16 bases between. The germline V gene encodes CDR1 SGHRS and CDR2 YFSETQ. This CDR3 has 15 residues. CDR3 nucleotide sequence: TGCGCCAGCAGCTTTGAGGCCACCGGGCGGGATACGCAGTATTTT. This sequence encodes CASSFEATGRDTQYF.

This clonotype was seen more than once but under ten times. The CDR3 DNA reads as TGTGCCAGCAGTGCCTTCAAACGAGCTAGGGAAAAACTGTTTTTT. Protein sequence: CASSAFKRAREKLFF. The rearrangement joins TRBV25-1 to TRBJ1-4; D is unclear. With 4 bases removed from V and 8 bases from J, the gap between germline ends came to 17 bases. Germline CDR1 and CDR2: MGHDK and SYGVNS. This CDR3 comprises 15 residues. The whole variable domain, filled in from reference TRBV25-1 and TRBJ1-4, reads EADIYQTPRYLVIGTGKKITLECSQTMGHDKMYWYQQDPGMELHLIHYSYGVNSTEKGDLSSESTVSRIRTEHFPLTLESARPSHTSQYLCASSAFKRAREKLFFGSGTQLSVL.

The genes are TRBV18 and TRBJ2-7; TRBD1 matches at 9 bases. In germline, CDR1 is KGHSH, CDR2 LQKENI. The CDR3 totals 12 residues. V was clipped by 4 bases and J by 7 bases; unmatched bases: 2. The CDR3 reads CASSRTGEEQYV. The DNA for the CDR3 is TGTGCCAGCTCACGGACAGGGGAAGAGCAGTACGTC.

The chain joins TRBV20-1 to TRBJ2-7; 13 bases are shared with TRBD2. V lost 6 bases to trimming and J lost 3 bases; unmatched junction nucleotides: 5. Germline CDR1 and CDR2: DFQATT and SNEGSKA (reference sequence). CDR3 length equals 14 residues. CDR3 amino acids: CSASTSGRLYEQYF. The CDR3 nucleotides are TGCAGTGCATCGACTAGCGGGAGGCTCTACGAGCAGTACTTC.

This clonotype occurred a few times. This chain links TRBV15 with TRBJ2-1; 9 nucleotides line up with TRBD1. The V gene's germline CDR1 is LNHNV and CDR2 YYDKDF (reference sequence). The CDR3 has 16 residues. Trimming cost V 2 bases and J 4 bases; bases outside gene matches: 6. CDR3 in amino acids: CATSRSTGGRYNEQFF. The CDR3 DNA reads as TGTGCCACCAGCAGATCCACAGGGGGCAGATACAATGAGCAGTTCTTC.

This chain links TRBV6-5 with TRBJ2-2; D call uncertain. Germline CDR1 MNHEY, CDR2 SVGAGI. The CDR3 consists of 17 residues. The ends were cut back, 0 bases at V and 1 base at J, with 12 bases in the middle. The DNA of the CDR3 is TGTGCCAGCAGTTACTCGATATTCCCCGAGAACACCGGGGAGCTGTTTTTT. Residues: CASSYSIFPENTGELFF.

This clonotype was seen a few times. The rearrangement joins TRBV20-1 to TRBJ1-2; D gene ambiguous. V dropped 0 bases and J dropped 3 bases, with 11 bases sitting between them. CDR1 is DFQATT, CDR2 SNEGSKA, per germline (reference sequence). CDR3 length: 14 residues. The CDR3 DNA sequence: TGCAGTGCTAGAGATCCCCGGGTTCACTATGGCTACACCTTC. This codes for CSARDPRVHYGYTF.

This clonotype was found a few times. The genes are TRBV25-1 and TRBJ2-5; 11 positions match TRBD2. The CDR3 runs 17 residues. CDR1 is MGHDK and CDR2 is SYGVNS in the germline V gene. Trimming at V came to 0 bases and at J to 5 bases, leaving 8 bases not matched to a gene. The CDR3 loop reads CASSEYTPSGRSETQYF. CDR3 DNA: TGTGCCAGCAGTGAATATACCCCTAGCGGGAGGTCTGAGACCCAGTACTTC.

This clonotype was seen a handful of times. V gene TRBV7-3 combines with J gene TRBJ2-6; TRBD2 is a possible D gene (5 bases). This CDR3 region has 16 residues. From germline, CDR1 is SGHTA and CDR2 FQGTGA. Trimming removed 5 bases at V and 0 bases at J, with 11 bases between. CDR3 nucleotides: TGTGCCAGCAGCCCGTACGGGGACTCTGGGGCCAACGTCCTGACTTTC. Residues: CASSPYGDSGANVLTF.

This clonotype was detected ten times or more. This sequence joins TRBV5-1 and TRBJ2-2, with 7 bases fitting TRBD1. Germline-derived CDR1 and CDR2 are SGHRS and YFSETQ. CDR3 size: 14 residues. J was trimmed by 5 bases and V by 4 bases; bases with no gene match: 5. CDR3 in amino acids: CASSTQTGTGELFF. In nucleotides, the CDR3 is TGCGCCAGCAGCACCCAGACAGGGACCGGGGAGCTGTTTTTT.

At least ten counts were recorded for this clonotype. The gene calls are TRBV6-1 and TRBJ1-1; possible D gene TRBD1, 6 bases. Germline assignment: CDR1 MNHNS and CDR2 SASEGT. CDR3 size: 16 residues. V gave up 9 bases and J gave up 0 bases, with 20 bases separating them. This CDR3 is CASRVQWGALNTEAFF. CDR3 sequence (DNA): TGTGCCAGTAGGGTTCAATGGGGGGCCTTGAACACTGAAGCTTTCTTT.

The V and J genes are TRBV7-9 and TRBJ2-5; 11 bases are a match to TRBD2. CDR1 is SEHNR and CDR2 is FQNEAQ in the germline V gene (reference sequence). CDR3 length equals 17 residues. V shed 5 bases and J 5 bases; nucleotides not matched to a gene: 13. This CDR3 reads CASSGIQGLAVEETQYF. In DNA form, the CDR3 reads TGTGCCAGCAGCGGGATCCAGGGACTAGCGGTAGAGGAGACCCAGTACTTC.

This clonotype was observed at least ten times. V usage is TRBV29-1 and J usage is TRBJ2-7; the D is unclear. Germline V CDR1 and CDR2: SQVTM, ANQGSEA. This CDR3 contains 13 residues. V shed 4 bases and J shed 0 bases, with 10 bases lying between them. The CDR3 DNA reads as TGCAGCGTTGGATTCGTTGGCTCCTACGAGCAGTACTTC. Its translation is CSVGFVGSYEQYF.

The chain couples TRBV6-1 to TRBJ1-1; unclear D gene. In germline, CDR1 is MNHNS, CDR2 SASEGT. The CDR3 spans 14 residues. Trimming removed 3 bases at V and 0 bases at J, with 8 bases between. CDR3 nucleotides: TGTGCCAGCAGTGACCGACTGATGAACACTGAAGCTTTCTTT. This translates into CASSDRLMNTEAFF.

The V and J genes are TRBV13 and TRBJ2-1; D unclear. The germline V and J ends were trimmed by 5 bases and 7 bases, with 15 bases remaining between them. Germline CDR1 and CDR2: PRHDT and FYEKMQ (reference sequence). The CDR3 runs to 14 residues. The CDR3 DNA is TGTGCCAGCAGCGGGCCCCTAATTTTGAATGAGCAGTTCTTC. Translation: CASSGPLILNEQFF.

Only a few counts were recorded for this clonotype. The rearrangement uses TRBV5-5 and TRBJ2-5, with TRBD1 identical over 8 bases. V lost 4 bases and J lost 2; bases outside the gene matches: 7. Germline V gene data show CDR1 as SGHKS and CDR2 as YYEKEE (reference sequence). CDR3 length: 15 residues. The CDR3: CASSPGQGLQETQYF. The CDR3 nucleotides read TGTGCCAGCAGCCCAGGACAGGGATTACAAGAGACCCAGTACTTC.

This clonotype was seen repeatedly, ten times or more. This chain uses TRBV5-5 with TRBJ2-1; D is unclear. The CDR3 consists of 16 residues. Trimming removed 0 bases from V and 2 bases from J, with 12 bases in between. Germline CDR1 reads SGHKS; CDR2 reads YYEKEE (reference sequence). In DNA form, the CDR3 reads TGTGCCAGCAGCTTGGCGGGCCAGAGCCCCTACAATGAGCAGTTCTTC. It specifies CASSLAGQSPYNEQFF.

This clonotype was counted a few times. The J gene is TRBJ2-4, the V gene TRBV7-8; D call uncertain. The CDR3 sequence is 16 residues long. The germline V gene has CDR1 SGHVS and CDR2 FQNEAQ. V lost 5 bases and J lost 0, with 14 bases in between. The CDR3 region is CASSIFQTPAKNIQYF. The DNA for the CDR3 is TGTGCCAGCAGCATCTTCCAAACTCCAGCCAAAAACATTCAGTACTTC. The entire variable domain, with the rest obtained from reference TRBV7-8 and TRBJ2-4, is as follows: GAGVSQSPRYKVAKRGQDVALRCDPISGHVSLFWYQQALGQGPEFLTYFQNEAQLDKSGLPSDRFFAERPEGSVSTLKIQRTQQEDSAVYLCASSIFQTPAKNIQYFGAGTRLSVL.

Only a few counts were recorded for this clonotype. This chain connects TRBV14 to TRBJ2-1, with D possibly TRBD2 on 7 matching bases. V lost 4 bases and J lost 6, with 19 bases in between. CDR1 SGHDN and CDR2 FVKESK come from the germline V gene. This CDR3 is 16 amino acids long. CDR3 amino acids: CASSPFYGGGSNEQFF. CDR3 in DNA: TGTGCCAGCAGCCCGTTCTATGGGGGCGGGAGCAATGAGCAGTTCTTC. Complete variable domain (other parts from reference TRBV14 and TRBJ2-1): EAGVTQFPSHSVIEKGQTVTLRCDPISGHDNLYWYRRVMGKEIKFLLHFVKESKQDESGMPNNRFLAERTGGTYSTLKVQPAELEDSGVYFCASSPFYGGGSNEQFFGPGTRLTVL.

The V call is TRBV4-3, the J call TRBJ2-1; tentatively, D is TRBD2 (6 bases). The CDR3 length is 14 residues. Trimming took off 5 bases at V and 3 bases at J, with 11 bases between the two ends. From germline, CDR1 is LGHNA and CDR2 YSLEER. CDR3: CASSKAGLYNEQFF. DNA for the CDR3: TGCGCCAGCAGCAAAGCGGGCCTCTACAATGAGCAGTTCTTC.

J is TRBJ1-1 and V is TRBV5-1; D might be TRBD1 (6 bases). V was clipped by 7 bases and J by 3 bases, with 19 bases between them. There are 15 residues in the CDR3. The V gene's germline CDR1 is SGHRS and CDR2 YFSETQ. CDR3 nucleotides: TGCGCCAGCTTTCCGGGACCGAGGGGGGACACTGAAGCTTTCTTT. This sequence encodes CASFPGPRGDTEAFF.

The chain uses TRBV28 and TRBJ1-2, with unresolved D. CDR1 and CDR2 from the germline V gene are MDHEN and SYDVKM. The V and J ends lost 3 bases and 2 bases respectively, with 10 bases between them. The CDR3 is 14 amino acids. CDR3 loop: CASSFHTQNYGYTF. CDR3 sequence (DNA): TGTGCCAGCAGTTTTCACACCCAAAACTATGGCTACACCTTC.

In this sample, this clonotype turned up many times. The chain couples TRBV5-1 to TRBJ1-1; a weak D match, TRBD1 (5 bases). Germline values: CDR1 SGHRS, CDR2 YFSETQ. The CDR3 spans 14 residues. V lost 2 bases to trimming and J lost 1 base, with 9 bases between them. CDR3 in DNA: TGCGCCAGCAGCTTCTACGACAGGAACACTGAAGCTTTCTTT. It yields the protein CASSFYDRNTEAFF.

The sample holds many counts of this clonotype. The chain couples TRBV29-1 to TRBJ1-5, with 7 bases lining up with TRBD1. This CDR3 contains 15 residues. Germline V gene lookup returns CDR1 SQVTM and CDR2 ANQGSEA. CDR3 nucleotides: TGCTTACGCGCCCAGGGGGGCGAGGGCAATCAGCCCCAGCATTTT. This gives the protein CLRAQGGEGNQPQHF.

This chain uses TRBV20-1 with TRBJ2-7; no clear D gene. This CDR3 has 11 residues. Germline CDR1 and CDR2: DFQATT and SNEGSKA (reference sequence). Deletions cut 2 bases from V and 3 bases from J, with 5 bases between. The DNA for the CDR3 is TGCAGTGCTAGACGTAACTACGAGCAGTACTTC. This codes for CSARRNYEQYF.